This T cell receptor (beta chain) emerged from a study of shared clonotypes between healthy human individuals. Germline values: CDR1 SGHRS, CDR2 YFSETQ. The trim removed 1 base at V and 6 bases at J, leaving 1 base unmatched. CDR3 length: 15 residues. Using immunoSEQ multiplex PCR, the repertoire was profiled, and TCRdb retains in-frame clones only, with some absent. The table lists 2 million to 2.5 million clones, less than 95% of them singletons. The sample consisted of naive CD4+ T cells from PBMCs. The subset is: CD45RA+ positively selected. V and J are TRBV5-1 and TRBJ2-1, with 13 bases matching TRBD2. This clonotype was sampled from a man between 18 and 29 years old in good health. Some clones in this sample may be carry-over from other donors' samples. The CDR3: CASSLTSGRANEQFF. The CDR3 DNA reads TGCGCCAGCAGCTTGACTAGCGGGAGGGCCAATGAGCAGTTCTTC.